Reported below is one TCR beta chain. Its specificity is not known. The data were taken from a study of T cell responses to AZD1222 COVID-19 vaccine. Sequenced by immunoSEQ multiplex PCR; TCRdb stores in-frame clones only, minus some. The top ten hold 4.2% of the sample, which has some 100,000 clones, roughly 86% seen once. General observations from the study: Nearly half of spike-specific TCRs reportedly target unmutated variant regions. Spike-specific TCR breadth and depth grew following two AZD1222 doses. Baseline antibody screening turned up just a handful of seropositive AZD1222 recipients.

The CDR3 loop spans 15 amino acids. Germline V gives CDR1 SGHNT, CDR2 YYREEE (reference sequence). The V and J ends lost 6 bases and 0 bases respectively, with 15 bases between them. The rearrangement uses TRBV5-4 and TRBJ1-1; D is possibly TRBD1 (6 bases). The TCR was taken from an adult in good health. This specimen consisted of peripheral blood, obtained on day 0 of MenACWY control vaccination. DNA of the CDR3: TGTGCCAGCACCAGACACACAGGGCTGAACACTGAAGCTTTCTTT. The encoded protein is CASTRHTGLNTEAFF.